These 13 T cell receptor beta chains came from one sample sequenced in a study of shared clonotypes between healthy human individuals. The method was immunoSEQ multiplex PCR; TCRdb's version includes in-frame clones alone and lacks a portion of them. The table has roughly 2.2 million clones, more than 80% seen once. The sample was naive CD4+ T cells from PBMCs. Subset defined: CD45RA+ positively selected. These receptors originate from a man aged 18-30 years in good health. Some clones in this sample may be carry-over from other donors' samples.

The rearrangement joins TRBV5-5 to TRBJ1-2, with 7 bases aligning to TRBD1. The CDR3 is 15 residues long. Germline V lookup: CDR1 SGHKS, CDR2 YYEKEE (reference sequence). With 7 bases clipped from V and 8 bases from J, the junction kept 17 bases outside the gene matches. The CDR3, as DNA: TGTGCCAGCGCCCATGTCGAAGACAGGGTCGGAGGCTACACCTTC. The encoded protein is CASAHVEDRVGGYTF.

The chain carries TRBV7-2 and TRBJ2-5, with D tentatively TRBD1 (6 bases). Germline-derived CDR1 and CDR2 are SGHTA and FQGNSA. The CDR3 is 15 amino acids. V lost 2 bases and J 2 bases, leaving 12 bases between the germline ends. The CDR3 sequence: CASSLYRVRQETQYF. CDR3 in DNA: TGTGCCAGCAGCTTATACAGGGTCCGTCAAGAGACCCAGTACTTC.

The V and J genes are TRBV6-1 and TRBJ1-1, with a weak D call TRBD1 (6 bases). The CDR3 is 13 amino acids. The V end lost 7 bases, the J end lost 1 base, and 10 bases lay between the germline ends. Germline loops: CDR1 MNHNS, CDR2 SASEGT. This CDR3 reads CASKKTGNTEAFF. The CDR3, as DNA: TGTGCCAGCAAAAAGACAGGGAACACTGAAGCTTTCTTT.

The rearrangement joins TRBV10-3 to TRBJ2-3; 9 bases are a match to TRBD1. After removal of 8 bases from V and 6 bases from J, the junction contained 6 bases not matched to a gene. Germline assignment: CDR1 ENHRY and CDR2 SYGVKD. This CDR3 has 13 residues. The CDR3 DNA follows: TGTGCCATCTCCGGGACAGGGTCCGATACGCAGTATTTT. Protein product: CAISGTGSDTQYF.

The CDR3 protein is CASSFLGQAGTGELFF. The CDR3 nucleotides read TGTGCCAGCAGTTTTCTAGGACAGGCCGGCACCGGGGAGCTGTTTTTT. The J gene is TRBJ2-2, the V gene TRBV27; 7 bases are a match to TRBD1. The V and J ends lost 3 bases and 4 bases, in that order; junction bases with no gene match: 8. CDR1 MNHEY and CDR2 SMNVEV come from the germline V gene (reference sequence). The CDR3 consists of 16 residues.

This chain links TRBV7-9 with TRBJ2-7, with D possibly TRBD1 on 5 matching bases. The ends were cut back, 4 bases at V and 7 bases at J, with 14 bases in the middle. Per germline, CDR1 SEHNR and CDR2 FQNEAQ (reference sequence). The CDR3 loop spans 13 amino acids. DNA for the CDR3: TGTGCCAGCAGCTGGGGCGGAGCTACGGAGCAGTACTTC. It encodes CASSWGGATEQYF.

This chain joins TRBV18 and TRBJ1-2, with 7 bases identical to TRBD1. Germline CDR1 reads KGHSH; CDR2 reads LQKENI. Trimming removed 3 bases from V and 7 bases from J; junction bases left unmatched: 14. CDR3 length: 16 amino acids. CDR3 DNA sequence: TGTGCCAGCTCACCTCCCGGGACAGAATACAAAGGTGGCTACACCTTC. Its protein product is CASSPPGTEYKGGYTF.

Comment on this clone: Other DNA sequences from this sample encode an identical CDR3 as well. The CDR3 loop reads CASSPPPDTQYF. As DNA, the CDR3 is TGTGCCAGCAGCCCCCCTCCGGATACGCAGTATTTT. This rearrangement joins TRBV7-2 to TRBJ2-3, with D hard to call. Germline-derived CDR1 and CDR2 are SGHTA and FQGNSA. V lost 5 bases to trimming and J lost 6 bases, with 9 bases between them. This CDR3 has 12 residues.

With regard to this clone: Other DNA sequences in this specimen translate into the identical CDR3. The V and J genes are TRBV30 and TRBJ1-1; D is ambiguous. Trimming pared 1 base from V and 6 bases from J, leaving 6 bases between. Germline loops: CDR1 GTSNPN, CDR2 SVGIG (reference sequence). CDR3 length: 11 amino acids. DNA for the CDR3: TGTGCCTGGAGTGAGGGCCCTGAAGCTTTCTTT. This codes for CAWSEGPEAFF.

The rearrangement uses TRBV9 and TRBJ2-1; 11 bases line up with TRBD2. Per the germline V gene, CDR1 is SGDLS and CDR2 is YYNGEE. V was clipped by 5 bases and J by 7 bases; unmatched bases: 5. This CDR3 region has 14 residues. The CDR3 region is CASSALAGGNEQFF. CDR3 nucleotide sequence: TGTGCCAGCAGTGCGCTAGCGGGAGGAAATGAGCAGTTCTTC.

The chain joins TRBV14 to TRBJ2-7; D tentatively reads TRBD1 or TRBD2 (5 bases each). The CDR3 covers 19 residues. Germline V gene sequence: CDR1 SGHDN, CDR2 FVKESK. The V end lost 2 bases, the J end lost 5 bases, and 28 bases lay between the germline ends. The CDR3: CASSQPPGRRGRNRHEQYF. The CDR3 nucleotides read TGTGCCAGCAGCCAACCACCGGGGCGGCGAGGGCGCAATCGCCACGAGCAGTACTTC.

V and J are TRBV20-1 and TRBJ2-5; D could derive from TRBD1 or TRBD2 (5 bases each). This CDR3 comprises 11 residues. V lost 0 bases and J 11 bases, leaving 10 bases between the germline ends. Germline loops: CDR1 DFQATT, CDR2 SNEGSKA (reference sequence). The CDR3 is CSAREVGEQYF. The DNA for the CDR3 is TGCAGTGCTAGAGAAGTGGGGGAGCAGTACTTC.

The chain links TRBV7-2 to TRBJ1-5; perhaps TRBD1 as D (6 bases). The CDR3 length is 13 residues. Germline V gene lookup returns CDR1 SGHTA and CDR2 FQGNSA. V lost 4 bases, J lost 6 bases, and 10 bases lay in between. CDR3 sequence (DNA): TGTGCCAGCAGCTCCCAGGGGCTTCAGCCCCAGCATTTT. It is translated as CASSSQGLQPQHF.